The clone carrying this T cell receptor (beta chain) turned up a few times. The DNA is left out, because the CDR3 cannot be placed on it with certainty; the CDR3 is given as TCRdb lists it. The data were obtained in a study of cytomegalovirus exposure and HLA in healthy donors. Measured with immunoSEQ multiplex PCR; TCRdb has only the in-frame clones, and not every one. The data contain 150,000 to 200,000 clones, approximately 90% of them singletons. Per the germline V gene, CDR1 is MGHRA and CDR2 is YSYEKL. The CDR3 has 15 amino acids, counting both end residues. The TCR comes from a man younger than 35 in good health and CMV-seronegative. Material for sequencing was PBMCs. The chain joins TRBV4-1 to TRBJ1-1; TRBD1, as called in the table, went unchecked against the DNA. CDR3 residues: CASSGLFGTGTDTFF.